Shown below are 22 T cell receptor beta chains from a single sample sequenced in a study of blood T cell repertoires in COVID-19. Libraries were prepared by immunoSEQ multiplex PCR; TCRdb keeps only in-frame clonotypes and omits some of them. The table has over 100,000 clones, about 80% seen once. The sample comprised peripheral blood. The receptors were sampled from an elderly woman with acute or convalescent COVID-19.

This clone occurred a few times. The chain employs TRBV15 and TRBJ1-2; no clear D gene. Germline CDR1 and CDR2: LNHNV and YYDKDF (reference sequence). With 0 bases removed from V and 5 bases from J, the gap between germline ends came to 4 bases. CDR3 length equals 12 residues. The CDR3 reads CATSRDSYGYTF. The CDR3 region has the DNA TGTGCCACCAGCAGAGACAGTTATGGCTACACCTTC.

The sample holds a few counts of this clone. The rearrangement uses TRBV30 and TRBJ1-6; no definite D call. This CDR3 has 13 residues. V shed 5 bases and J shed 7 bases, with 12 bases lying between them. Germline-derived CDR1 and CDR2 are GTSNPN and SVGIG (reference sequence). The CDR3 here is CAWGWTGNSPLHF. The CDR3 bases are TGTGCCTGGGGCTGGACGGGAAATTCACCCCTCCACTTT. The variable domain in full, completed from reference TRBV30 and TRBJ1-6, reads SQTIHQWPATLVQPVGSPLSLECTVEGTSNPNLYWYRQAAGRGLQLLFYSVGIGQISSEVPQNLSASRPQDRQFILSSKKLLLSDSGFYLCAWGWTGNSPLHFGNGTRLTVT.

The rearrangement joins TRBV19 to TRBJ1-4; 8 bases match TRBD1. Germline-derived CDR1 and CDR2 are LNHDA and SQIVND (reference sequence). CDR3 length: 17 residues. Unmatched junction bases numbered 12, after V lost 4 bases and J lost 5 bases. The CDR3 region is CASSTAGGRAGNEKLFF. The CDR3 DNA reads TGTGCCAGTAGTACTGCAGGGGGCAGGGCCGGCAATGAAAAACTGTTTTTT.

The chain joins TRBV6-6 to TRBJ1-1; D is unresolved. Germline-derived CDR1 and CDR2 are MNHNY and SVGAGI (reference sequence). CDR3 length equals 16 residues. Trimming left V 8 bases short and J 4 bases short, with 23 bases between. In nucleotides, the CDR3 is TGTGCCAGCCGAACTGGACGGCCCCTAAGCGGCACTGAAGCTTTCTTT. Amino acid sequence: CASRTGRPLSGTEAFF.

The V call is TRBV6-6, the J call TRBJ1-2; D is perhaps TRBD1 (5 bases). The CDR3 length is 14 residues. In germline, CDR1 is MNHNY, CDR2 SVGAGI (reference sequence). V was shortened by 2 bases and J by 7 bases, with 14 bases between the two germline ends. In DNA, the CDR3 is TGTGCCAGCAGTTACGTACAGGAATTAGGTGGCTACACCTTC. It yields the protein CASSYVQELGGYTF.

The CDR3 nucleotides read TGTGCCAGCAGCTTATTAGCTAGCCTTGCTTCCTACGAGCAGTACTTC. This codes for CASSLLASLASYEQYF. The chain joins TRBV7-8 to TRBJ2-7; tentative D call: TRBD2 (5 bases). The V and J ends lost 2 bases and 1 base respectively, with 15 bases between them. This CDR3 comprises 16 residues. From germline, CDR1 is SGHVS and CDR2 FQNEAQ.

There are a few counts of this clone. The V and J genes are TRBV18 and TRBJ2-1, with 8 bases fitting TRBD2. J gave up 0 bases and V 3 bases, and 10 bases lay outside the gene matches. CDR1 KGHSH and CDR2 LQKENI come from the germline V gene. The CDR3 covers 18 residues. CDR3 sequence (DNA): TGTGCCAGCTCACCGCGAGTAGCGGGGACGAGCTCCTACAATGAGCAGTTCTTC. This gives the protein CASSPRVAGTSSYNEQFF.

The J gene is TRBJ1-1, the V gene TRBV30; D is possibly TRBD1 (6 bases). With 5 bases removed from V and 7 bases from J, the gap between germline ends came to 11 bases. The CDR3 is 11 residues long. CDR1 is GTSNPN and CDR2 is SVGIG in the germline V gene (reference sequence). The CDR3: CAWGEQGEAFF. The DNA of the CDR3 is TGTGCCTGGGGAGAACAGGGTGAAGCTTTCTTT.

This clone was recorded once. The CDR3 region is CASSPRVADTQYF. The CDR3 DNA sequence: TGTGCCAGCAGCCCTCGAGTTGCGGATACGCAGTATTTT. This rearrangement joins TRBV5-5 to TRBJ2-3; D is ambiguous. V was shortened by 4 bases and J by 6 bases, with 12 bases between the two germline ends. CDR1 is SGHKS and CDR2 is YYEKEE in the germline V gene (reference sequence). This CDR3 has 13 amino acids. The full variable domain, with the rest looked up from reference TRBV5-5 and TRBJ2-3, is DAGVTQSPTHLIKTRGQQVTLRCSPISGHKSVSWYQQVLGQGPQFIFQYYEKEERGRGNFPDRFSARQFPNYSSELNVNALLLGDSALYLCASSPRVADTQYFGPGTRLTVL.

The chain uses TRBV28 and TRBJ1-1; a weak D match, TRBD1 (6 bases). Germline V gives CDR1 MDHEN, CDR2 SYDVKM. The CDR3 is 16 amino acids. V lost 5 bases, J lost 0 bases, and 16 bases lay in between. The CDR3 region is CASSTPARGMNTEAFF. DNA of the CDR3: TGTGCCAGCAGTACTCCGGCCAGGGGAATGAACACTGAAGCTTTCTTT.

V and J are TRBV2 and TRBJ1-1; 7 bases agree with TRBD1. The V segment lost 4 bases and the J segment 5 bases; nucleotides outside the gene matches: 4. The CDR3 runs 13 residues. Per germline, CDR1 SNHLY and CDR2 FYNNEI. The CDR3 loop is CASSADRVTEAFF. The CDR3 nucleotides are TGTGCCAGCAGTGCCGACAGGGTAACTGAAGCTTTCTTT.

This clone was picked up a small number of times. V gene TRBV24-1 combines with J gene TRBJ2-1; a weak D match, TRBD1 (6 bases). This CDR3 has 14 amino acids. V dropped 7 bases and J dropped 0 bases, with 9 bases sitting between them. CDR1 is KGHDR, CDR2 SFDVKD, per germline. The CDR3 coding sequence is TGTGCCACCAGCGTACAGGGCTCCTACAATGAGCAGTTCTTC. Translation gives CATSVQGSYNEQFF.

The CDR3, as DNA: TGTGCCAGCAGCATACAGGGGGCTGGCATCACTGAAGCTTTCTTT. Amino acids: CASSIQGAGITEAFF. The genes are TRBV7-2 and TRBJ1-1, with TRBD1 identical over 9 bases. Unmatched junction bases numbered 8, after V lost 5 bases and J lost 4 bases. The germline V gene encodes CDR1 SGHTA and CDR2 FQGNSA. The CDR3 consists of 15 residues.

This clone has more than one count but fewer than ten. The J gene is TRBJ2-5, the V gene TRBV5-1; 9 positions agree with TRBD1. The CDR3 is 14 amino acids. Germline V gene sequence: CDR1 SGHRS, CDR2 YFSETQ. Losses at the gene ends were 2 bases for V and 5 bases for J; bases not matched to a gene: 4. The DNA of the CDR3 is TGCGCCAGCAGCTTTACAGGGGGCATGGAGACCCAGTACTTC. As protein: CASSFTGGMETQYF. Full variable domain (remainder filled in from reference TRBV5-1 and TRBJ2-5): KAGVTQTPRYLIKTRGQQVTLSCSPISGHRSVSWYQQTPGQGLQFLFEYFSETQRNKGNFPGRFSGRQFSNSRSEMNVSTLELGDSALYLCASSFTGGMETQYFGPGTRLLVL.

The V call is TRBV7-3, the J call TRBJ2-3, with D perhaps TRBD1 (5 bases). The CDR3 length is 14 residues. Trimming removed 4 bases at V and 6 bases at J, with 14 bases between. Germline values: CDR1 SGHTA, CDR2 FQGTGA. As DNA, the CDR3 is TGTGCCAGCAGCTCGGACATATGGCCTGATACGCAGTATTTT. Translation gives CASSSDIWPDTQYF. The full variable domain, completed using reference TRBV7-3 and TRBJ2-3, is GAGVSQTPSNKVTEKGKYVELRCDPISGHTALYWYRQSLGQGPEFLIYFQGTGAADDSGLPNDRFFAVRPEGSVSTLKIQRTERGDSAVYLCASSSDIWPDTQYFGPGTRLTVL.

The rearrangement joins TRBV5-4 to TRBJ2-7; D possibly corresponds to TRBD1 (5 bases). Trimming left V 4 bases short and J 9 bases short, with 20 bases between. The CDR3 has 14 residues. Germline V gene sequence: CDR1 SGHNT, CDR2 YYREEE (reference sequence). CDR3 region: CASSDPVRAVRQYF. The DNA for the CDR3 is TGTGCCAGCAGCGACCCCGTCAGGGCCGTACGGCAGTACTTC.

The chain is built from TRBV30 and TRBJ2-5; TRBD2 agrees at 11 bases. The germline V gene has CDR1 GTSNPN and CDR2 SVGIG (reference sequence). The CDR3 is 15 amino acids. V shed 0 bases, J shed 2 bases, and the junction held 2 bases outside the gene matches. CDR3 in DNA: TGTGCCTGGAGTGTAACTAGCGGGGGTCAAGAGACCCAGTACTTC. Its translation: CAWSVTSGGQETQYF.

This clone was recorded a few times. The rearrangement joins TRBV12-3 or TRBV12-4 to TRBJ1-2, with TRBD1 matching over 7 bases. Trimming took 6 bases from V and 5 from J; bases not matched to a gene: 6. The CDR3 is 13 residues long. The CDR3 coding sequence is TGTGCCAGCAGGAGGGGGCGCGAATATGGCTACACCTTC. Translation: CASRRGREYGYTF.

This chain links TRBV30 with TRBJ1-1; TRBD1 is a possible D gene (6 bases). Trimming pared 3 bases from V and 0 bases from J, leaving 20 bases between. There are 17 residues in the CDR3. Germline CDR1 is GTSNPN and CDR2 is SVGIG (reference sequence). This CDR3 reads CAWRNPRTDRMNTEAFF. The CDR3 coding sequence is TGTGCCTGGAGGAATCCCCGGACCGACAGGATGAACACTGAAGCTTTCTTT.

The V and J genes are TRBV19 and TRBJ2-2, with 8 bases identical to TRBD2. The germline V gene has CDR1 LNHDA and CDR2 SQIVND (reference sequence). This CDR3 is built from 18 residues. The CDR3 nucleotides read TGTGTTTCCTCCCCCCGTACTAGCGGACAATGGGGCACCGGGGAGCTGTTTTTT. It is translated as CVSSPRTSGQWGTGELFF.

The chain employs TRBV7-9 and TRBJ1-3; 7 bases match TRBD1. This CDR3 is 15 amino acids long. Germline trimming cut 5 bases from V and 1 base from J; bases unmatched to any gene: 5. Germline CDR1 SEHNR, CDR2 FQNEAQ (reference sequence). The CDR3 region has the DNA TGTGCCAGCAGCCGCGCGACAGGGTCTGGAAACACCATATATTTT. This encodes CASSRATGSGNTIYF.

This rearrangement joins TRBV11-3 to TRBJ2-2; 8 positions agree with TRBD1. V lost 6 bases to trimming and J lost 2 bases; unmatched junction nucleotides: 11. CDR3 length: 17 residues. Germline-derived CDR1 and CDR2 are SGHNT and YENEEA. This CDR3 is CASRGTGLPSNTGELFF. The DNA for the CDR3 is TGTGCCAGCAGAGGGACAGGACTACCCTCCAACACCGGGGAGCTGTTTTTT.